Listed below are T cell receptor beta chains from one sample, sequenced in a study of T-cell reconstitution after alpha-beta-depleted transplantation in children. One entry per CDR3 protein, called by TCRdb with MiXCR from the PCR reads. The sample records hundreds of thousands of distinct CDR3 sequences, around 13% being singletons. Sequenced here: PBMCs, sampled before TCRalphabeta/CD19-depleted stem cell transplant. These receptors came from a girl between 2 and 10 years old with congenital amegakaryocytic thrombocytopenia, due to receive a stem cell transplant. Both conserved end residues are part of each CDR3. D genes are given only for firm matches. The size entry is marked missing in some rows and otherwise reads once, few, many or a size class.

DNA	CDR3	J	size	D	V
TGTGCCAGCAGTTTACAGGCGACCACCTACGAGCAGTACTTC	CASSLQATTYEQYF	TRBJ2-7	many	NA	TRBV27
TGCGCCAGTCGATTGACAGGGGACGGCTACACCTTC	CASRLTGDGYTF	TRBJ1-2	NA	TRBD1	TRBV5-1
TGCGCCAGCGGCCCCCCGGGACTCATCTATGGCTACCCCTTC	CASGPPGLIYGYPF	TRBJ1-2	few	NA	TRBV5-1
TGCGCCAGCAGCTTGGAATGGGGGGCGCGTGGCTACACCTTC	CASSLEWGARGYTF	TRBJ1-2	few	NA	TRBV5-1
TGCAGTGCTAGAGAAAGGCCGGGACGGCAGGGAGATACGCAGTATTTT	CSARERPGRQGDTQYF	TRBJ2-3	many	NA	TRBV20-1
TGCGCCAGCAGGAATTCCGGGACAGGGGGCGATGAGCAGTTCTTC	CASRNSGTGGDEQFF	TRBJ2-1	NA	TRBD1	TRBV5-1
TGCAGTGTCCTGGGGGGAGATACGCAGTATTTT	CSVLGGDTQYF	TRBJ2-3	many	NA	TRBV20-1
TGCGCCAGCAGCACCACAGGGCTACCTTACTACGAGCAGTACTTC	CASSTTGLPYYEQYF	TRBJ2-7	many	NA	TRBV5-1
TGCGCCAGCAGCCCTACTAGCGGGGATGTCTCCTACGAGCAGTACTTC	CASSPTSGDVSYEQYF	TRBJ2-7	NA	TRBD2	TRBV5-1
TGCAGTGCTAGAGCCCTTAGGCCTGAAGAGGAACTGTTTTTT	CSARALRPEEELFF	TRBJ1-4	NA	NA	TRBV20-1
TGTGCCAGCAGTTTACCCTTGCTAGCGGGGCCTAACAATGAGCAGTTCTTC	CASSLPLLAGPNNEQFF	TRBJ2-1	few	TRBD2	TRBV28
TGCGCCAGCAGCTTTACCTCCGGGACAGGAGCCTACGAGCAGTACTTC	CASSFTSGTGAYEQYF	TRBJ2-7	few	TRBD1	TRBV5-1
TGCAGTGCTACACCGGGACAGACCTACGAGCAGTACTTC	CSATPGQTYEQYF	TRBJ2-7	many	TRBD1	TRBV20-1